The 16 T cell receptor beta chains presented below share a single source sample, sequenced in a study of T-cell memory formation after mild COVID-19. One entry per CDR3 protein results from TCRdb running MiXCR on the 5' RACE reads. The data contain approximately 400,000 distinct CDR3 sequences, more than 15% of them singletons. Sequenced input: PBMCs or a T cell subset sorted from them (not recorded which). The receptors shown here come from a man between 18 and 35 years old who had mild COVID-19 (a few samples of this study predate the infection). Cell type and time point are not known.

The V gene is TRBV5-6, the J gene TRBJ1-5, with D possibly TRBD1 on 5 matching bases. The CDR3 loop spans 15 amino acids. Trimming left V 2 bases short and J 0 bases short, with 9 bases between. CDR1 and CDR2 (germline): SGHDT, YYEEEE. The CDR3 region has the DNA TGTGCCAGCAGCTTAGAGGGGTATAGCAATCAGCCCCAGCATTTT. It yields the protein CASSLEGYSNQPQHF.

The V and J genes are TRBV7-3 and TRBJ2-2; D remains ambiguous. V was pared by 0 bases and J by 1 base, with 12 bases between. This CDR3 has 17 residues. The V gene's germline CDR1 is SGHTA and CDR2 FQGTGA. CDR3 loop: CASSLTFPGRNTGELFF. DNA of the CDR3: TGTGCCAGCAGCTTAACGTTTCCGGGCCGGAACACCGGGGAGCTGTTTTTT.

This clonotype came up a few times. The chain carries TRBV6-1 and TRBJ1-2; 8 nucleotides agree with TRBD1. The junction had 6 bases not matched to a gene; V was cut back by 7 bases and J by 5 bases. The germline V gene has CDR1 MNHNS and CDR2 SASEGT. The CDR3 has 13 amino acids. Here the CDR3 DNA reads TGTGCCAGCACTCCGACAGGGGATTATGGCTACACCTTC. Protein: CASTPTGDYGYTF.

This clonotype was counted between two and nine times. The chain has TRBV7-9 and TRBJ2-2; TRBD1 aligns across 7 bases. Trimming removed 5 bases from V and 6 bases from J; junction bases left unmatched: 6. Per the germline V gene, CDR1 is SEHNR and CDR2 is FQNEAQ (reference sequence). The length of the CDR3 is 14 residues. The CDR3 here is CASSPTGKAGELFF. The DNA of the CDR3 is TGTGCCAGCAGCCCGACAGGGAAGGCCGGGGAGCTGTTTTTT.

This clonotype turned up a few times. The CDR3 spells CASNDRGWAFF. As DNA, the CDR3 is TGTGCCAGCAACGACAGGGGCTGGGCTTTCTTT. The rearrangement joins TRBV6-2 or TRBV6-3 to TRBJ1-1; 8 bases are shared with TRBD1. Trimming at V came to 7 bases and at J to 11 bases, leaving 6 bases not matched to a gene. Per the germline V gene, CDR1 is MNHEY and CDR2 is SVGEGT. The CDR3 spans 11 residues.

This clonotype appeared a few times. The chain recombines TRBV20-1 with TRBJ2-7; TRBD1 matches 12 bases. Germline CDR1 DFQATT, CDR2 SNEGSKA (reference sequence). This CDR3 spans 15 amino acids. J gave up 6 bases and V 1 base, and 7 bases lay outside the gene matches. The CDR3 DNA reads as TGCAGTGCTAGAGCACCGGGACAGGGGGCGCCCGAGCAGTACTTC. Translating gives CSARAPGQGAPEQYF.

This clonotype was seen only a few times. CDR3 DNA sequence: TGTGCCAGCAGCTCATTCCTGCCGGGCCAGCCCCAGCATTTT. This gives the protein CASSSFLPGQPQHF. The chain has TRBV28 and TRBJ1-5, with no clear D. The CDR3 length is 14 residues. The germline V gene has CDR1 MDHEN and CDR2 SYDVKM. Between the trimmed V and J ends, which lost 6 bases and 7 bases, there was a span of 16 bases.

The V and J genes are TRBV6-6 and TRBJ1-1; D remains ambiguous. The V end lost 11 bases, the J end lost 2 bases, and 15 bases lay between the germline ends. Germline assignment: CDR1 MNHNY and CDR2 SVGAGI (reference sequence). The CDR3 is 13 residues long. The CDR3 here is CAGATVANTEAFF. The CDR3 DNA is TGTGCCGGAGCGACCGTTGCAAACACTGAAGCTTTCTTT.

This clonotype was observed a handful of times. The chain carries TRBV10-3 and TRBJ1-2; 8 bases are a match to TRBD1. Looked up from germline, CDR1 is ENHRY and CDR2 is SYGVKD. Germline trimming cut 6 bases from V and 4 bases from J; bases unmatched to any gene: 7. This CDR3 has 14 amino acids. The CDR3 here is CAIRDREGAYGYTF. The CDR3 region has the DNA TGTGCCATCAGGGACAGGGAAGGGGCCTATGGCTACACCTTC.

The table lists this clonotype with a few counts. The chain has TRBV19 and TRBJ2-3; D may match TRBD1 or TRBD2 (5 bases each). Looked up from germline, CDR1 is LNHDA and CDR2 is SQIVND (reference sequence). The CDR3 sequence is 17 residues long. V was cut by 5 bases and J by 4 bases, with 22 bases left in between. The CDR3 DNA reads as TGTGCCAGTAGTCCCCGGTTTCTGGGGGTGGGTCCAGATACGCAGTATTTT. It translates to CASSPRFLGVGPDTQYF.

The chain has TRBV4-3 and TRBJ2-1; TRBD1 might be the D (8 bases). V was clipped by 3 bases and J by 6 bases, with 18 bases between them. This CDR3 has 16 amino acids. Germline-derived CDR1 and CDR2 are LGHNA and YSLEER. This CDR3 is CASSQFDRGGGNEQFF. The CDR3 bases are TGCGCCAGCAGCCAGTTTGACAGGGGAGGGGGCAATGAGCAGTTCTTC.

This clonotype was seen ten or more times. The genes are TRBV27 and TRBJ2-1; TRBD1 agrees at 7 bases. There are 15 residues in the CDR3. Germline CDR1 is MNHEY and CDR2 is SMNVEV (reference sequence). The junction had 15 bases not matched to a gene; V was cut back by 6 bases and J by 10 bases. Here the CDR3 DNA reads TGTGCCAGCAGCCCACAGGGGCTTAGCTTACGCGAGCAGTTCTTC. Translation gives CASSPQGLSLREQFF.

The table lists this clonotype with a few counts. The chain joins TRBV7-2 to TRBJ2-1; D gene ambiguous. The CDR3 runs 15 residues. V lost 0 bases to trimming and J lost 0 bases, with 6 bases between them. CDR1 SGHTA and CDR2 FQGNSA come from the germline V gene. CDR3 sequence reads: CASSLAGHSYNEQFF. CDR3 coding DNA: TGTGCCAGCAGCTTAGCAGGGCACTCCTACAATGAGCAGTTCTTC.

V gene TRBV20-1 combines with J gene TRBJ2-5; D tentatively reads TRBD1 or TRBD2 (5 bases each). Germline V gene sequence: CDR1 DFQATT, CDR2 SNEGSKA (reference sequence). This CDR3 region has 12 residues. CDR3 nucleotides: TGCAGCCCTGAGGGGAGCCAAGAGACCCAGTACTTC. It yields the protein CSPEGSQETQYF.

CDR3 residues: CSAPSHVASGAQETQYF. The CDR3 region has the DNA TGCAGTGCTCCGAGCCATGTAGCTAGCGGGGCACAAGAGACCCAGTACTTC. The chain combines TRBV20-1 with TRBJ2-5; 9 bases map to TRBD2. The CDR3 has 17 amino acids. The ends lost 5 bases at V and 2 bases at J; junction bases unmatched: 15. The germline CDR1 and CDR2 sequences are DFQATT and SNEGSKA (reference sequence).

V gene TRBV12-5 combines with J gene TRBJ1-1; D perhaps matches TRBD1 (5 bases). CDR1 LGHNT and CDR2 FRNRAP come from the germline V gene. The CDR3 is made up of 16 amino acids. Trimming removed 0 bases at V and 0 bases at J, with 11 bases between. In DNA form, the CDR3 reads TGTGCTAGTGGTTTGGTCTCGGGGGGTATGAACACTGAAGCTTTCTTT. Translated: CASGLVSGGMNTEAFF.